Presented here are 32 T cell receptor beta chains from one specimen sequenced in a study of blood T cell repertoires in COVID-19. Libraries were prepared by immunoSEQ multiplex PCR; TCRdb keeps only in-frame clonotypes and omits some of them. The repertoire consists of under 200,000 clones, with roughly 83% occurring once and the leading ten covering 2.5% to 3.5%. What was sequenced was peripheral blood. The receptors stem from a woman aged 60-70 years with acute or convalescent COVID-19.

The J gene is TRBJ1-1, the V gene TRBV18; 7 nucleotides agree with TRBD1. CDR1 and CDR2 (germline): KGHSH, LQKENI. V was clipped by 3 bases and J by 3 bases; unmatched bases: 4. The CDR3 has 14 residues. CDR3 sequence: CASSPDREYTEAFF. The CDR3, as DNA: TGTGCCAGCTCACCTGACAGGGAATACACTGAAGCTTTCTTT.

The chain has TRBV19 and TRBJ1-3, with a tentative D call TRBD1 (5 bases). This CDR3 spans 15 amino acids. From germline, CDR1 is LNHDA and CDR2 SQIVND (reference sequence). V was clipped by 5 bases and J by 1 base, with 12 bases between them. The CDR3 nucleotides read TGTGCCAGTAGTTACCCCCGGGGGTCTGGAAACACCATATATTTT. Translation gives CASSYPRGSGNTIYF.

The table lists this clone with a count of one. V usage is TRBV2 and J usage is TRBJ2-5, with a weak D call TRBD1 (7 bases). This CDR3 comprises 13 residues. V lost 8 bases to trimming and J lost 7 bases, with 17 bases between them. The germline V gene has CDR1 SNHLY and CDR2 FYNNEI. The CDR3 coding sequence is TGTGCCAGCCTCAGTCCCCAGGGGGGGACCCAGTACTTC. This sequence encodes CASLSPQGGTQYF.

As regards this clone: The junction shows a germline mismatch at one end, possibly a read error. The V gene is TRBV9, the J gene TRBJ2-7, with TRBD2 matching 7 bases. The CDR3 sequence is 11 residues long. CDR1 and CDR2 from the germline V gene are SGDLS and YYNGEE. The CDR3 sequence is CASSIPAGEFF. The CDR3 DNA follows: TGTGCCAGCAGCATCCCGGCGGGGGAGTTCTTC.

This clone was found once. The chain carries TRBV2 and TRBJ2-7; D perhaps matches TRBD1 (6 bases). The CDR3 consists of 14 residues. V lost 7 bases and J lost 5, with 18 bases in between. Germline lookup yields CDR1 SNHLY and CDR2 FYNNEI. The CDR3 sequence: CASTYRQGINEQYF. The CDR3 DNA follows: TGTGCCAGCACTTACAGGCAGGGGATCAACGAGCAGTACTTC.

The CDR3, as DNA: TGTGCCAGCAGCTTAGGACAGGGCCGCGGCTACACCTTC. Translation: CASSLGQGRGYTF. This sequence joins TRBV28 and TRBJ1-2; 8 bases fit TRBD1. The CDR3 spans 13 residues. Germline assignment: CDR1 MDHEN and CDR2 SYDVKM. The ends lost 6 bases at V and 8 bases at J; junction bases unmatched: 8.

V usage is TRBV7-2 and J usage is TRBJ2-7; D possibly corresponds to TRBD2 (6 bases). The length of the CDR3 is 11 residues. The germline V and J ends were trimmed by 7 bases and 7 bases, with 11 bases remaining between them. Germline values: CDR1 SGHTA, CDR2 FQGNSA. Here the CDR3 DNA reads TGTGCCAGCACCTACCGGGGGGAGCAGTACTTC. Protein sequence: CASTYRGEQYF. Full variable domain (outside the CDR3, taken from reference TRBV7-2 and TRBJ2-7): GAGVSQSPSNKVTEKGKDVELRCDPISGHTALYWYRQSLGQGLEFLIYFQGNSAPDKSGLPSDRFSAERTGGSVSTLTIQRTQQEDSAVYLCASTYRGEQYFGPGTRLTVT.

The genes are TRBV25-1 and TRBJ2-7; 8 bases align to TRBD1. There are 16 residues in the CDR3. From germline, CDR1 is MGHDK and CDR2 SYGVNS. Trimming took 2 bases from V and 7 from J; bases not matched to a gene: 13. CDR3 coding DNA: TGTGCCAGCAGTGAAACCCGGACAGGGAGGATGGGAGAGCAGTACTTC. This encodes CASSETRTGRMGEQYF.

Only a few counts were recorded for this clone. The CDR3 coding sequence is TGTGCCAGTAGTATAAGGTCAGGTCACGCCCGAATTAACACCGGGGAGCTGTTTTTT. Translation: CASSIRSGHARINTGELFF. The rearrangement links TRBV19 to TRBJ2-2; no clear D. V lost 2 bases and J lost 2, with 21 bases in between. The germline V gene has CDR1 LNHDA and CDR2 SQIVND (reference sequence). The CDR3 is 19 amino acids. Looking up the rest from reference TRBV19 and TRBJ2-2 gives the full variable domain: DGGITQSPKYLFRKEGQNVTLSCEQNLNHDAMYWYRQDPGQGLRLIYYSQIVNDFQKGDIAEGYSVSREKKESFPLTVTSAQKNPTAFYLCASSIRSGHARINTGELFFGEGSRLTVL.

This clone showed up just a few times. The DNA for the CDR3 is TGTGCCAGCAGCTTAGCGGGGGGAGGATACGAGCAGTACTTC. It yields the protein CASSLAGGGYEQYF. The chain is built from TRBV6-5 and TRBJ2-7; 10 bases match TRBD2. The V segment lost 6 bases and the J segment 4 bases; nucleotides outside the gene matches: 6. CDR3 length: 14 amino acids. Germline V gene lookup returns CDR1 MNHEY and CDR2 SVGAGI.

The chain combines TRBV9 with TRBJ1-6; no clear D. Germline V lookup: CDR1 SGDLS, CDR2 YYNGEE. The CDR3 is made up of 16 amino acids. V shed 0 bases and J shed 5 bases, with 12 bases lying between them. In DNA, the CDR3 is TGTGCCAGCAGCGTAGAACCGACTCTGGATAATTCACCCCTCCACTTT. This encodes CASSVEPTLDNSPLHF.

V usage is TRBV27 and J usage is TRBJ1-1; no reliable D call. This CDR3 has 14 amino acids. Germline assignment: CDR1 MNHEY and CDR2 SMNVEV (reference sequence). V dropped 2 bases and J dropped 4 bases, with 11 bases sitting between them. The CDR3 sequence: CASSLEGVVTEAFF. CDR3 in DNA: TGTGCCAGCAGTTTAGAGGGAGTGGTCACTGAAGCTTTCTTT.

The CDR3 loop reads CASSHVAGGRYEQYF. CDR3 coding DNA: TGTGCCAGCTCCCACGTCGCGGGGGGGAGGTACGAGCAGTACTTC. V usage is TRBV25-1 and J usage is TRBJ2-7; 9 positions agree with TRBD2. The CDR3 spans 15 residues. J lost 4 bases, V lost 8 bases, and 12 bases had no gene match. The germline V gene encodes CDR1 MGHDK and CDR2 SYGVNS.

CDR3 in DNA: TGTGCCAGCAGCTTAGCGACAGGGAGCTCCTACGAGCAGTACTTC. Its protein is CASSLATGSSYEQYF. The rearrangement joins TRBV7-2 to TRBJ2-7, with 7 bases matching TRBD1. Germline values: CDR1 SGHTA, CDR2 FQGNSA. J was trimmed by 0 bases and V by 0 bases; bases with no gene match: 2. The CDR3 is 15 amino acids.

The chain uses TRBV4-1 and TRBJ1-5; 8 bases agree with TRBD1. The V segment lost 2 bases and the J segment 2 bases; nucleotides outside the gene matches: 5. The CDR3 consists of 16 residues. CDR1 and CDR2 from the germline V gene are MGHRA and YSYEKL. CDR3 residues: CASSQITGGGNQPQHF. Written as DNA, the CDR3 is TGCGCCAGCAGCCAAATTACAGGGGGGGGCAATCAGCCCCAGCATTTT.

Written as DNA, the CDR3 is TGTGCCAGCAGCTTGATTCACAGGGGTCCCGGGGATGAGCAGTTCTTC. Amino acid sequence: CASSLIHRGPGDEQFF. The chain couples TRBV5-6 to TRBJ2-1, with 7 nucleotides matching TRBD1. Germline-derived CDR1 and CDR2 are SGHDT and YYEEEE. CDR3 length equals 16 residues. The trim removed 1 base at V and 8 bases at J, leaving 12 bases unmatched.

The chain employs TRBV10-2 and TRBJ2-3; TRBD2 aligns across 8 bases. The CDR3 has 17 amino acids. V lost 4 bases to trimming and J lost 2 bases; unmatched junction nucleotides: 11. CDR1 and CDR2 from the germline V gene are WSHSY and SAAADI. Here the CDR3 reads CASSVELLRGVTDTQYF. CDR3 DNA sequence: TGCGCCAGCAGTGTGGAGCTCCTGCGGGGGGTCACAGATACGCAGTATTTT.

CDR3: CASSRLGTENTEAFF. The CDR3 DNA reads as TGTGCCAGCAGTCGACTGGGGACAGAGAACACTGAAGCTTTCTTT. This chain joins TRBV6-5 and TRBJ1-1, with 7 bases lining up with TRBD1. This CDR3 comprises 15 residues. The V gene's germline CDR1 is MNHEY and CDR2 SVGAGI. J gave up 1 base and V 5 bases, and 7 bases lay outside the gene matches.

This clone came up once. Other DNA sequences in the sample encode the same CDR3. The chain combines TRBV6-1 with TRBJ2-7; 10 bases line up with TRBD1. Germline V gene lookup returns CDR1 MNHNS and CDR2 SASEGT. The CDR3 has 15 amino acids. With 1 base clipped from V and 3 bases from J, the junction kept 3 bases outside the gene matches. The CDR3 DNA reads TGTGCCAGCAGTGAAGGGACAGGGGGTTTCTACGAGCAGTACTTC. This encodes CASSEGTGGFYEQYF.

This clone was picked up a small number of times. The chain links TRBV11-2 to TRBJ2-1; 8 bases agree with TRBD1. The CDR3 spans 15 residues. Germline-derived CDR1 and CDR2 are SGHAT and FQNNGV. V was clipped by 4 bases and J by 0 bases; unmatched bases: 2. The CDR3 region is CASSWTGYSYNEQFF. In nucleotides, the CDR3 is TGTGCCAGCAGCTGGACAGGGTACTCCTACAATGAGCAGTTCTTC.

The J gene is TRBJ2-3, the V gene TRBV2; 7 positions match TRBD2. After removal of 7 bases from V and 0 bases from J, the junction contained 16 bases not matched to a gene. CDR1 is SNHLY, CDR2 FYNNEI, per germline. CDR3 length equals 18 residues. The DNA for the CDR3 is TGTGCCAGCACCCTCCGGGGGGTCTTATCCTCTAGCACAGATACGCAGTATTTT. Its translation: CASTLRGVLSSSTDTQYF.

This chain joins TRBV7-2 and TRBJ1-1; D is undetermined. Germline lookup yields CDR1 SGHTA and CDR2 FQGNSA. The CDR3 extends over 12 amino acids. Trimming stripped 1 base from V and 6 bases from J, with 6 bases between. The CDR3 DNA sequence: TGTGCCAGCAGCTTAGGTGCGGCTGAAGCTTTCTTT. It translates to CASSLGAAEAFF.

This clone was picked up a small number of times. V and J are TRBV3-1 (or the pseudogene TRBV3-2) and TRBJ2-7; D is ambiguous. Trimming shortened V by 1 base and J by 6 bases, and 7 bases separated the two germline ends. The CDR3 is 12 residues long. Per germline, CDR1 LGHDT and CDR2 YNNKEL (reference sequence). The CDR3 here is CASSQVTGEQYF. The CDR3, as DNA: TGTGCCAGCAGCCAAGTGACTGGCGAGCAGTACTTC.

The CDR3 nucleotides are TGCGCCAGCAGCCAAGATCAGGCAGTCTATGGCTACACCTTC. Protein product: CASSQDQAVYGYTF. The V and J genes are TRBV4-3 and TRBJ1-2; D ambiguous. V was clipped by 0 bases and J by 4 bases, with 9 bases between them. CDR3 size: 14 residues. Germline CDR1 and CDR2: LGHNA and YSLEER.

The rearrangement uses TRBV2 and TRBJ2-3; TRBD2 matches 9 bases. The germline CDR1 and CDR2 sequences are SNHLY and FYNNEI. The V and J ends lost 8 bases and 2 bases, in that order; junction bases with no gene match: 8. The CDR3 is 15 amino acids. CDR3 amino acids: CASLAIAGVTDTQYF. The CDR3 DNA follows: TGTGCCAGCCTCGCGATAGCGGGGGTCACAGATACGCAGTATTTT.

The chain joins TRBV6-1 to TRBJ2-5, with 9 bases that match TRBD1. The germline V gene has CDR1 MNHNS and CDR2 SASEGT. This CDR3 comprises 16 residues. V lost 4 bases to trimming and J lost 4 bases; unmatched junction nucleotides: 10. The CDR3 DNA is TGTGCCAGCAGTGCCTCAGGACAGGGGACGGGAGAGACCCAGTACTTC. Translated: CASSASGQGTGETQYF.

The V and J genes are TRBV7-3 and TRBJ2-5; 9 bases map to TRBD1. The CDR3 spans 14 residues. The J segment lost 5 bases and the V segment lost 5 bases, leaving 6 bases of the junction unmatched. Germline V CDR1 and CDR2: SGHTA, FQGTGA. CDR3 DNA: TGTGCCAGCAGCACGACAGGGGGTGGGGAGACCCAGTACTTC. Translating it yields CASSTTGGGETQYF.

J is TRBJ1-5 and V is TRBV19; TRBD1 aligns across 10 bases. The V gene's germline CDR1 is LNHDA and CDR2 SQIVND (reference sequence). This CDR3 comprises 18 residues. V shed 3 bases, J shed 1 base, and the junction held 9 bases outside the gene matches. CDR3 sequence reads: CASSIAGTGVWSNQPQHF. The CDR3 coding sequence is TGTGCCAGTAGTATCGCCGGGACAGGGGTTTGGAGCAATCAGCCCCAGCATTTT. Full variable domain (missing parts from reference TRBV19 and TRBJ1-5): DGGITQSPKYLFRKEGQNVTLSCEQNLNHDAMYWYRQDPGQGLRLIYYSQIVNDFQKGDIAEGYSVSREKKESFPLTVTSAQKNPTAFYLCASSIAGTGVWSNQPQHFGDGTRLSIL.

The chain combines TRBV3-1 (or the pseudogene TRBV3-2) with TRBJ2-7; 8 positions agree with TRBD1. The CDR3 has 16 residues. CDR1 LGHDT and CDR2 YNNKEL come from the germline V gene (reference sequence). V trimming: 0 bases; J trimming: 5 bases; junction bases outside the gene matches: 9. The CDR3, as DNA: TGTGCCAGCAGCCAAGATTTACAGGGGGGTAGAGACGAGCAGTACTTC. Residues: CASSQDLQGGRDEQYF.

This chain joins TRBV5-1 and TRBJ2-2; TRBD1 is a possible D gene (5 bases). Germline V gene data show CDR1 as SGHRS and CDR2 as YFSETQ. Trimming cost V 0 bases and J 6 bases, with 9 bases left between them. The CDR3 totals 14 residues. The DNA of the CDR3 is TGCGCCAGCAGCTTGGGTGAAGGGGCCGGGGAGCTGTTTTTT. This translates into CASSLGEGAGELFF.

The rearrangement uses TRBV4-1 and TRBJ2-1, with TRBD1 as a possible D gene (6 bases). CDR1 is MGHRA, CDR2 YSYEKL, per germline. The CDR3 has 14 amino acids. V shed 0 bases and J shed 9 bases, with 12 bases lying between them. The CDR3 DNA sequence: TGCGCCAGCAGCCAAGATAATAAGGGGGTTGAGCAGTTCTTC. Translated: CASSQDNKGVEQFF.

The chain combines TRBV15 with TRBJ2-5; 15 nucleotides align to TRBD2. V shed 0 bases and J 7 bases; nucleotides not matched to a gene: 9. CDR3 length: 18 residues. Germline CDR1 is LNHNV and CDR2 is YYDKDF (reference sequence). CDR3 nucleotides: TGTGCCACCAGCAGAGATCCTTCGGGACTAGCGGGAGGAGGGACCCAGTACTTC. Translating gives CATSRDPSGLAGGGTQYF.